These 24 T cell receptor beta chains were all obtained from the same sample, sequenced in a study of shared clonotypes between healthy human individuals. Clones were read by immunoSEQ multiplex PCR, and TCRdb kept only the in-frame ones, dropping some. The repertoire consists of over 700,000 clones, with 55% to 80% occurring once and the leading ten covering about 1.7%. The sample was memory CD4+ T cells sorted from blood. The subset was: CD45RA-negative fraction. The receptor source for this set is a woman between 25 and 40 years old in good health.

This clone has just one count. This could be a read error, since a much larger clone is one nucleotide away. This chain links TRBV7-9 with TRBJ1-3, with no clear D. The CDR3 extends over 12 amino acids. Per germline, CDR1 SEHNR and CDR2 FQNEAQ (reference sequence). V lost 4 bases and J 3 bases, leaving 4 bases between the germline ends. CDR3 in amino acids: CASSSLGNTIYF. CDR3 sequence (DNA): TGTGCCAGCAGCTCTCTTGGAAACACCATATATTTT.

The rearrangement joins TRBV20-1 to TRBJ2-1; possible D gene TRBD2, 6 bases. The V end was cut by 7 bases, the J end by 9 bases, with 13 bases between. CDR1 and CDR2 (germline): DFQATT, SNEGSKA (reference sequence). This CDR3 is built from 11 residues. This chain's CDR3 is CSVSGESEQFF. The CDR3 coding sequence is TGCAGTGTATCGGGAGAGAGTGAGCAGTTCTTC.

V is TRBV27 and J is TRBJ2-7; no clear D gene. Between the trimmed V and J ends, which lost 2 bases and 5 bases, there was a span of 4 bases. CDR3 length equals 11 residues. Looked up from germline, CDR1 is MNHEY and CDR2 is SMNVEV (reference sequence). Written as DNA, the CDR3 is TGTGCCAGCAGTTTAATACACGAGCAGTACTTC. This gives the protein CASSLIHEQYF.

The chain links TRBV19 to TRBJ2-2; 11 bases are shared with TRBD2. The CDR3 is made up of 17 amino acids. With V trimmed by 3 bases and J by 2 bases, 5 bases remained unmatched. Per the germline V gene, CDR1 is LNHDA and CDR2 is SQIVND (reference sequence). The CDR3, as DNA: TGTGCCAGTAGTATTCGACTAGCGGGACCAAACACCGGGGAGCTGTTTTTT. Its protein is CASSIRLAGPNTGELFF.

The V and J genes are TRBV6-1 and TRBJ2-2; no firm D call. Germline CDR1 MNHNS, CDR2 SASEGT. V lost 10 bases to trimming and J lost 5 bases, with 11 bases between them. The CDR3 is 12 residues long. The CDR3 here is CATRPQTGELFF. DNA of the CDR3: TGTGCCACACGGCCCCAGACCGGGGAGCTGTTTTTT.

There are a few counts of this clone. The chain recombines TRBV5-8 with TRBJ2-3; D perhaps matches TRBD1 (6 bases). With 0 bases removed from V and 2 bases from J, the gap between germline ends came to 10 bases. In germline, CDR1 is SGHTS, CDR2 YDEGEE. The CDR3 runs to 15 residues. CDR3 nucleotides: TGTGCCAGCAGCTTGGGGCAGGGGCCCACAGATACGCAGTATTTT. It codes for CASSLGQGPTDTQYF.

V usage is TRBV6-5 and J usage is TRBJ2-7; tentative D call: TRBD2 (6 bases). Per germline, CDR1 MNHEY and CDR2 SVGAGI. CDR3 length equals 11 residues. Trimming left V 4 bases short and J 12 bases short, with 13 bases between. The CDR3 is CASSSAGRWYF. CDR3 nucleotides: TGTGCCAGCAGTTCTGCGGGACGGTGGTACTTC.

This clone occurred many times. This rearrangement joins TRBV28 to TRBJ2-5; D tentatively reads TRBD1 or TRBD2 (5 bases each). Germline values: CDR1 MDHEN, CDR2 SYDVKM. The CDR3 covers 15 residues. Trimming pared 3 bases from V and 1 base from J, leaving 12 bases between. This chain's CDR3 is CASSFTQGRQETQYF. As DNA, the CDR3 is TGTGCCAGCAGTTTCACCCAGGGACGCCAAGAGACCCAGTACTTC. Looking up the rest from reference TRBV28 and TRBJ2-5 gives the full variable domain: DVKVTQSSRYLVKRTGEKVFLECVQDMDHENMFWYRQDPGLGLRLIYFSYDVKMKEKGDIPEGYSVSREKKERFSLILESASTNQTSMYLCASSFTQGRQETQYFGPGTRLLVL.

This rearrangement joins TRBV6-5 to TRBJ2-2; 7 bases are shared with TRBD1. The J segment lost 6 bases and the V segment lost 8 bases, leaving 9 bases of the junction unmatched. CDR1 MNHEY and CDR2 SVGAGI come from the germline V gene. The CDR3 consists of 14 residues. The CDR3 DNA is TGTGCCAGCCAAACCGACAGGGTGGCCGGGGAGCTGTTTTTT. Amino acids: CASQTDRVAGELFF.

CDR3 sequence: CSVSPQGAGYLYEQYF. The CDR3 DNA reads as TGCAGCGTCTCGCCACAGGGGGCCGGCTACCTCTACGAGCAGTACTTC. The J gene is TRBJ2-7, the V gene TRBV29-1, with 9 bases aligning to TRBD1. CDR1 and CDR2 from the germline V gene are SQVTM and ANQGSEA. The CDR3 has 16 residues. Unmatched junction bases numbered 15, after V lost 6 bases and J lost 3 bases.

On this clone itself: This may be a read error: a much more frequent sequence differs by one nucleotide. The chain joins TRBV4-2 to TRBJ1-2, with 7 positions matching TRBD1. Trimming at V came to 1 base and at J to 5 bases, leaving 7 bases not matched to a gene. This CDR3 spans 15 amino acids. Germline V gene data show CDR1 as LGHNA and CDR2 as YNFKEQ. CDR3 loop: CASSQAGQRTYGYTF. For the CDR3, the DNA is TGTGCCAGCAGCCAAGCGGGACAGCGGACTTATGGCTACACCTTC.

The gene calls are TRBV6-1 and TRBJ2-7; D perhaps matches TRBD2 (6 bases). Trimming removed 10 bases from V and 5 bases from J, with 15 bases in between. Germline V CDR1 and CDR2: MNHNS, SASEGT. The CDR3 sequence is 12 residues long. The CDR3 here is CATLPSGDEQYF. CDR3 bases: TGTGCCACCCTTCCCTCGGGAGACGAGCAGTACTTC.

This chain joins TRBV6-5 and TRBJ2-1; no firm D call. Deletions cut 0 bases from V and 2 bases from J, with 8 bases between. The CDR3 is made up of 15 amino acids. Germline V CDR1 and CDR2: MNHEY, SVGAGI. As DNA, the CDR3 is TGTGCCAGCAGTTACTCGTGGGGTGCCTACAATGAGCAGTTCTTC. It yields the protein CASSYSWGAYNEQFF.

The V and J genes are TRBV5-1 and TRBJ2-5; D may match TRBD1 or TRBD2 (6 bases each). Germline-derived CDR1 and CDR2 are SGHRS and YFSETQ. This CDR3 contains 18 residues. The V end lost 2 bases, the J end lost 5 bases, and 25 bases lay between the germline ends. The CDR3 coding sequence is TGCGCCAGCAGCTTTGGGACATCTCTCTCGGGAGTTTTTGAGACCCAGTACTTC. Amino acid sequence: CASSFGTSLSGVFETQYF.

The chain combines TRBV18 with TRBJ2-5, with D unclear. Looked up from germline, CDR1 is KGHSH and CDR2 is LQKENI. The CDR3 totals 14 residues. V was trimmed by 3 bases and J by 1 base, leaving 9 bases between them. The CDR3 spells CASSPPSSQETQYF. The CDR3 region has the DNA TGTGCCAGCTCACCCCCCTCCTCCCAAGAGACCCAGTACTTC.

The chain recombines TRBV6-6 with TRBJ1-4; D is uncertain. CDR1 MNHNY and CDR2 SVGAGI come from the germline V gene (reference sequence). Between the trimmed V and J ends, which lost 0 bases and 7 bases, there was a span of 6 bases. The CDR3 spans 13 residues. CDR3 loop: CASSYSRGEKLFF. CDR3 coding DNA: TGTGCCAGCAGTTACTCCCGGGGTGAAAAACTGTTTTTT.

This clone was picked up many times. In DNA, the CDR3 is TGTGCCAGCAGGTCGTTGGTAGCGGAATACGAGCAGTACTTC. This sequence encodes CASRSLVAEYEQYF. The V and J genes are TRBV6-1 and TRBJ2-7; weak D call: TRBD2 (6 bases). With 6 bases removed from V and 4 bases from J, the gap between germline ends came to 16 bases. The germline V gene has CDR1 MNHNS and CDR2 SASEGT. The CDR3 has 14 amino acids.

This chain's CDR3 is CASRRGTGPNEQYF. The CDR3 DNA is TGTGCCAGCCGCCGCGGGACAGGGCCTAACGAGCAGTACTTC. This rearrangement joins TRBV27 to TRBJ2-7, with 9 bases that match TRBD1. V was pared by 8 bases and J by 5 bases, with 10 bases of the junction left unmatched. This CDR3 has 14 amino acids. Germline CDR1 reads MNHEY; CDR2 reads SMNVEV (reference sequence).

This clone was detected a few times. CDR3 bases: TGTGCCAGCAGGCAGGCCAGGCTACCCTACACCTTC. It yields the protein CASRQARLPYTF. This chain uses TRBV28 with TRBJ1-2, with D uncertain. Trimming pared 6 bases from V and 10 bases from J, leaving 15 bases between. Germline lookup yields CDR1 MDHEN and CDR2 SYDVKM. This CDR3 has 12 amino acids.

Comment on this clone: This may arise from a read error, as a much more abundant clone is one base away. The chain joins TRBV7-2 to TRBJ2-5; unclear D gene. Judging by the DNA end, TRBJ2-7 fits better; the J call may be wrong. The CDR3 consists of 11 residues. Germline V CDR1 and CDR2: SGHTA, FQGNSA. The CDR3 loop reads CASSASYEQYF. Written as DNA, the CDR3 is TGTGCCAGCAGCGCCTCCTACGAGCAGTACTTC.

The CDR3 nucleotides are TGTGCCAGCAGCTTAGCCCATTTTGGCGGGAGGGCCGGTGAGCAGTTCTTC. This encodes CASSLAHFGGRAGEQFF. The chain recombines TRBV13 with TRBJ2-1; 9 nucleotides match TRBD2. V lost 1 base, J lost 9 bases, and 13 bases stayed unmatched. The length of the CDR3 is 17 residues. Per germline, CDR1 PRHDT and CDR2 FYEKMQ (reference sequence).

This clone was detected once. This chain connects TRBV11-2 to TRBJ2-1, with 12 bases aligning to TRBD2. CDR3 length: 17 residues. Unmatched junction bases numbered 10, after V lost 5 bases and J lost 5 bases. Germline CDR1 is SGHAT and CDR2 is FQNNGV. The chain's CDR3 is CASSKQLTSGSHNEQFF. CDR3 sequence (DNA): TGTGCCAGCAGCAAACAGCTGACTAGCGGGAGTCACAATGAGCAGTTCTTC.

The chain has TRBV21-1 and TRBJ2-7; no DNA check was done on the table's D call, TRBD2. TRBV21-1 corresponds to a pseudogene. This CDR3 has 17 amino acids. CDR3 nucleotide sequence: TGTGCCAGCAGCAAAGCTGTTCCTTTTAGCGAATCATACGAGCAGTACTTC. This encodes CASSKAVPFSESYEQYF.

This chain's CDR3 is CASRFQGAELQYF. The CDR3 DNA reads TGTGCCAGCAGGTTTCAAGGGGCAGAGTTGCAGTATTTT. This chain connects TRBV27 to TRBJ2-3; tentatively, D is TRBD1 (5 bases). This CDR3 is built from 13 residues. Germline V CDR1 and CDR2: MNHEY, SMNVEV (reference sequence). V lost 6 bases to trimming and J lost 11 bases, with 18 bases between them.